This T cell receptor beta chain stems from a study of OX40 agonist ivuxolimab in advanced cancers. Study information: Administration of intravenous ivuxolimab to patients occurred every 2 weeks at 0.01 to 10 mg/kg. General study points: Researchers did not establish what antigens the expanded peripheral T cells target. CD4+ and CD8+ blood T cells expanded clonally by week 6 at 0.1 to 3.0 mg/kg. On average, CD8+ T cells showed a greater number of expanded clones than CD4+.

Details on this clone: The antigen remains unidentified.

Trimming cost V 2 bases and J 5 bases, with 3 bases left between them. The CDR3 totals 10 residues. The germline V gene encodes CDR1 GTSNPN and CDR2 SVGIG (reference sequence). Sequencing used immunoSEQ multiplex PCR; TCRdb keeps in-frame clones, though not all of them. The sample contains about 15,000 clones, roughly 90% of which appear only once. The J gene is TRBJ2-5, the V gene TRBV30; D call uncertain. Sequenced material: CD4+ or CD8+ T cells sorted from blood, taken in a trial of the OX40 agonist ivuxolimab. The sequence was collected from an adult with an advanced solid tumor such as melanoma, head and neck, liver or kidney cancer. CDR3: CAWSRETQYF. The CDR3 DNA follows: TGTGCCTGGAGTAGGGAGACCCAGTACTTC.